Each of the 27 T cell receptor beta chains below was sequenced from the same sample in a study of PD-1 blockade in classical Hodgkin lymphoma. Sequenced by immunoSEQ multiplex PCR; TCRdb stores in-frame clones only, minus some. Of some 14,000 clones listed, under 80% were seen once; the top ten hold 20% to 30%. Each patient experienced a relapse that followed autologous stem cell transplantation, and brentuximab vedotin exposure varied. The source material was peripheral blood mononuclear cells (PBMCs), sampled before the second cycle of nivolumab. The receptor set was obtained from a human donor with classical Hodgkin lymphoma.

The V call is TRBV19, the J call TRBJ1-5, with D maybe TRBD1 (5 bases). CDR3 length equals 15 residues. V was shortened by 5 bases and J by 5 bases, with 16 bases between the two germline ends. CDR1 LNHDA and CDR2 SQIVND come from the germline V gene (reference sequence). CDR3 DNA sequence: TGTGCCAGTAGTTGGAAACAGGACGGTGATCAGCCCCAGCATTTT. It encodes CASSWKQDGDQPQHF.

The chain uses TRBV29-1 and TRBJ2-7; D may correspond to TRBD1 or TRBD2 (6 bases each). The CDR3 length is 15 residues. The V end lost 1 base, the J end lost 5 bases, and 18 bases lay between the germline ends. The V gene's germline CDR1 is SQVTM and CDR2 ANQGSEA. In DNA, the CDR3 is TGCAGCGTTGAAGGAGGGGAAGGGGGGTCGGACGAGCAGTACTTC. As protein: CSVEGGEGGSDEQYF.

This chain joins TRBV28 and TRBJ2-3; D not certain. CDR3 length: 13 amino acids. In germline, CDR1 is MDHEN, CDR2 SYDVKM. Trimming cost V 5 bases and J 0 bases, with 6 bases left between them. The CDR3 coding sequence is TGTGCCAGCAGTCCGGACAGCACAGATACGCAGTATTTT. It yields the protein CASSPDSTDTQYF.

V usage is TRBV9 and J usage is TRBJ2-3, with 9 bases matching TRBD1. V dropped 4 bases and J dropped 7; count of bases not matched to a gene: 10. The CDR3 extends over 15 amino acids. Germline assignment: CDR1 SGDLS and CDR2 YYNGEE. The CDR3 sequence: CASSPPGQGFHTQYF. The CDR3 DNA reads as TGTGCCAGCAGCCCTCCAGGACAGGGGTTCCATACGCAGTATTTT.

This rearrangement joins TRBV14 to TRBJ2-7; TRBD1 is a possible D gene (6 bases). Germline lookup yields CDR1 SGHDN and CDR2 FVKESK. CDR3 length equals 13 residues. V was pared by 5 bases and J by 3 bases, with 11 bases between. CDR3 protein: CASSVGQNYEQYF. As DNA, the CDR3 is TGTGCCAGCAGCGTGGGACAAAACTACGAGCAGTACTTC. Full variable domain (remainder filled in from reference TRBV14 and TRBJ2-7): EAGVTQFPSHSVIEKGQTVTLRCDPISGHDNLYWYRRVMGKEIKFLLHFVKESKQDESGMPNNRFLAERTGGTYSTLKVQPAELEDSGVYFCASSVGQNYEQYFGPGTRLTVT.

The chain is built from TRBV14 and TRBJ2-5, with a weak D call TRBD2 (6 bases). Germline CDR1 reads SGHDN; CDR2 reads FVKESK. V was clipped by 4 bases and J by 3 bases, with 15 bases between them. This CDR3 has 15 amino acids. This CDR3 reads CASSLFGGKEETQYF. CDR3 nucleotide sequence: TGTGCCAGCAGCCTGTTTGGAGGGAAAGAAGAGACCCAGTACTTC. Complete variable domain (other parts from reference TRBV14 and TRBJ2-5): EAGVTQFPSHSVIEKGQTVTLRCDPISGHDNLYWYRRVMGKEIKFLLHFVKESKQDESGMPNNRFLAERTGGTYSTLKVQPAELEDSGVYFCASSLFGGKEETQYFGPGTRLLVL.

This clone was picked up a small number of times. The chain is built from TRBV7-2 and TRBJ1-3; D remains unclear. Germline lookup yields CDR1 SGHTA and CDR2 FQGNSA. The CDR3 runs 16 residues. V lost 3 bases and J lost 3, with 15 bases in between. CDR3 nucleotides: TGTGCCAGCAGCTTCGCGGGTGCGGGGAGTGGAAACACCATATATTTT. The encoded protein is CASSFAGAGSGNTIYF.

The V and J genes are TRBV29-1 and TRBJ2-7, with 8 positions matching TRBD2. Germline CDR1 reads SQVTM; CDR2 reads ANQGSEA. CDR3 size: 14 residues. The ends lost 5 bases at V and 0 bases at J; junction bases unmatched: 6. The CDR3: CSVWKRGYSYEQYF. CDR3 bases: TGCAGCGTTTGGAAGCGGGGGTACTCCTACGAGCAGTACTTC.

This chain joins TRBV7-3 and TRBJ2-1; the D call may be TRBD1 or TRBD2 (5 bases each). This CDR3 is built from 13 residues. The germline V and J ends were trimmed by 4 bases and 6 bases, with 10 bases remaining between them. Germline CDR1 reads SGHTA; CDR2 reads FQGTGA. The CDR3 protein is CASSSGPPNEQFF. The CDR3 DNA sequence: TGTGCCAGCAGCTCGGGACCACCCAATGAGCAGTTCTTC.

V is TRBV6-5 and J is TRBJ1-1, with 7 bases identical to TRBD1. V shed 0 bases, J shed 5 bases, and the junction held 6 bases outside the gene matches. This CDR3 is 15 amino acids long. Germline V gene data show CDR1 as MNHEY and CDR2 as SVGAGI. The CDR3 here is CASSYSFSGGTEAFF. In nucleotides, the CDR3 is TGTGCCAGCAGTTACTCGTTCTCAGGGGGGACTGAAGCTTTCTTT.

This chain connects TRBV5-4 to TRBJ2-5; D might be TRBD2 (6 bases). Deletions cut 0 bases from V and 3 bases from J, with 12 bases between. The germline CDR1 and CDR2 sequences are SGHNT and YYREEE (reference sequence). The CDR3 spans 15 residues. The CDR3 sequence: CASSLEPLAEETQYF. CDR3 coding DNA: TGTGCCAGCAGCTTGGAGCCCTTAGCGGAAGAGACCCAGTACTTC. Looking up the rest from reference TRBV5-4 and TRBJ2-5 gives the full variable domain: ETGVTQSPTHLIKTRGQQVTLRCSSQSGHNTVSWYQQALGQGPQFIFQYYREEENGRGNFPPRFSGLQFPNYSSELNVNALELDDSALYLCASSLEPLAEETQYFGPGTRLLVL.

This clone has only a few counts. The V and J genes are TRBV5-1 and TRBJ2-7; 7 nucleotides match TRBD1. The germline gives CDR1 SGHRS, CDR2 YFSETQ. The CDR3 consists of 14 residues. V was clipped by 1 base and J by 2 bases; unmatched bases: 3. CDR3 in DNA: TGCGCCAGCAGCTTGCCGGGACAGACCTACGAGCAGTACTTC. It yields the protein CASSLPGQTYEQYF.

The chain carries TRBV28 and TRBJ1-4; TRBD1 matches 11 bases. From germline, CDR1 is MDHEN and CDR2 SYDVKM. The CDR3 consists of 16 residues. Trimming cost V 6 bases and J 5 bases; bases outside gene matches: 8. The CDR3 region has the DNA TGTGCCAGCAGCGGGACAGGGGGTCTGGGGAATGAAAAACTGTTTTTT. As protein: CASSGTGGLGNEKLFF.

The chain links TRBV5-4 to TRBJ2-1; 15 nucleotides align to TRBD2. CDR1 and CDR2 from the germline V gene are SGHNT and YYREEE (reference sequence). The length of the CDR3 is 15 residues. The V gene end was trimmed by 3 bases and the J gene end by 14 bases; junction bases not matched to a gene: 9. The CDR3 sequence: CASSSLRTSGGAKFF. The CDR3 coding sequence is TGTGCCAGCAGCTCCCTTCGGACTAGCGGGGGGGCAAAGTTCTTC.

The rearrangement joins TRBV2 to TRBJ2-3; possible D gene TRBD2, 5 bases. Deletions cut 4 bases from V and 3 bases from J, with 14 bases between. The CDR3 extends over 15 amino acids. Per germline, CDR1 SNHLY and CDR2 FYNNEI. In nucleotides, the CDR3 is TGTGCCAGCAGTGCGTACGGGGTCGGTACAGATACGCAGTATTTT. This sequence encodes CASSAYGVGTDTQYF.

V and J are TRBV5-6 and TRBJ2-1; D not resolved. The CDR3 has 13 amino acids. Trimming took 4 bases from V and 7 from J, leaving 12 bases between them. Germline CDR1 SGHDT, CDR2 YYEEEE. The CDR3 loop reads CASSTTVINEQFF. DNA for the CDR3: TGTGCCAGCAGCACCACGGTAATAAATGAGCAGTTCTTC.

V gene TRBV7-3 combines with J gene TRBJ2-2; D gene ambiguous. This CDR3 is built from 12 residues. Germline CDR1 is SGHTA and CDR2 is FQGTGA. V lost 2 bases to trimming and J lost 6 bases, with 4 bases between them. CDR3 amino acids: CASSLASGELFF. CDR3 DNA: TGTGCCAGCAGCTTAGCTTCCGGGGAGCTGTTTTTT.

The J gene is TRBJ1-1, the V gene TRBV9; 7 nucleotides align to TRBD1. The germline gives CDR1 SGDLS, CDR2 YYNGEE. The CDR3 consists of 14 residues. V shed 0 bases and J 6 bases; nucleotides not matched to a gene: 5. The CDR3: CASSVGAGTAEAFF. CDR3 DNA: TGTGCCAGCAGCGTAGGAGCCGGGACAGCTGAAGCTTTCTTT.

This clone was observed a handful of times. The chain couples TRBV19 to TRBJ1-1, with a possible D match to TRBD1 (6 bases). The CDR3 runs 14 residues. Germline V gives CDR1 LNHDA, CDR2 SQIVND (reference sequence). V lost 3 bases, J lost 0 bases, and 8 bases lay in between. The CDR3 sequence is CASSMTGMNTEAFF. The CDR3 nucleotides are TGTGCCAGTAGTATGACAGGCATGAACACTGAAGCTTTCTTT.

The V call is TRBV2, the J call TRBJ2-1; D is perhaps TRBD2 (6 bases). Germline V gene data show CDR1 as SNHLY and CDR2 as FYNNEI. Trimming shortened V by 3 bases and J by 6 bases, and 15 bases separated the two germline ends. The CDR3 totals 15 residues. CDR3 residues: CASSDNWQGLNEQFF. Written as DNA, the CDR3 is TGTGCCAGCAGTGATAACTGGCAGGGACTCAATGAGCAGTTCTTC.

The chain uses TRBV10-2 and TRBJ1-2; D gene ambiguous. V was pared by 1 base and J by 4 bases, with 7 bases between. The CDR3 length is 13 residues. Germline V gene data show CDR1 as WSHSY and CDR2 as SAAADI. Here the CDR3 reads CASSEFGIYGYTF. The CDR3 bases are TGCGCCAGCAGTGAGTTCGGGATCTATGGCTACACCTTC.

The rearrangement links TRBV5-1 to TRBJ1-1; D possibly corresponds to TRBD1 (5 bases). Per the germline V gene, CDR1 is SGHRS and CDR2 is YFSETQ. Trimming removed 4 bases at V and 2 bases at J, with 12 bases between. The CDR3 is made up of 14 amino acids. In DNA form, the CDR3 reads TGCGCCAGCAGCGCCTTAGACAGTAACACTGAAGCTTTCTTT. This codes for CASSALDSNTEAFF.

The CDR3 DNA is TGTGCCAGCAGCTTAACCTGGACAGGGTTATATGGCTACACCTTC. Its protein product is CASSLTWTGLYGYTF. This rearrangement joins TRBV7-2 to TRBJ1-2; the match to TRBD1 covers 8 bases. The CDR3 is 15 residues long. In germline, CDR1 is SGHTA, CDR2 FQGNSA. V lost 2 bases to trimming and J lost 5 bases; unmatched junction nucleotides: 7.

CDR3: CASKGWAGVNTEAFF. For the CDR3, the DNA is TGTGCCAGCAAGGGTTGGGCAGGGGTGAACACTGAAGCTTTCTTT. The V gene is TRBV28, the J gene TRBJ1-1; D might be TRBD1 (6 bases). V gave up 7 bases and J gave up 0 bases, with 15 bases separating them. The CDR3 covers 15 residues. CDR1 and CDR2 from the germline V gene are MDHEN and SYDVKM.

This rearrangement joins TRBV19 to TRBJ2-3; 8 positions match TRBD1. The ends lost 5 bases at V and 3 bases at J; junction bases unmatched: 10. CDR3 size: 16 residues. CDR1 and CDR2 (germline): LNHDA, SQIVND (reference sequence). The CDR3 spells CASSGLLDRATDTQYF. The CDR3 coding sequence is TGTGCCAGTAGTGGACTCCTGGACAGGGCAACAGATACGCAGTATTTT.

The CDR3 DNA reads as TGTGCCAGCAGTGAAGCGGACGAGCCGGGACACTCAAGGCCCCAGCATTTT. This codes for CASSEADEPGHSRPQHF. The J gene is TRBJ1-5, the V gene TRBV2; a weak D match, TRBD1 (6 bases). CDR1 and CDR2 (germline): SNHLY, FYNNEI. Trimming removed 0 bases at V and 9 bases at J, with 21 bases between. This CDR3 is built from 17 residues. Complete variable domain (other parts from reference TRBV2 and TRBJ1-5): EPEVTQTPSHQVTQMGQEVILRCVPISNHLYFYWYRQILGQKVEFLVSFYNNEISEKSEIFDDQFSVERPDGSNFTLKIRSTKLEDSAMYFCASSEADEPGHSRPQHFGDGTRLSIL.

This clone has only one observation. The chain carries TRBV6-5 and TRBJ2-1, with D tentatively TRBD1 (5 bases). Germline values: CDR1 MNHEY, CDR2 SVGAGI. V was clipped by 0 bases and J by 2 bases, with 8 bases between them. The CDR3 is made up of 15 amino acids. CDR3 protein: CASSYSEGAYNEQFF. Here the CDR3 DNA reads TGTGCCAGCAGTTACTCTGAAGGGGCCTACAATGAGCAGTTCTTC.